This T cell receptor beta chain appears in the sequencing data of a study of T cells in localized non-small cell lung cancer. Whole-study results and caveats: Among the top 100 tumor clones, a median around 57 appeared in adjacent lung. Those with higher blood T cell density had longer overall survival. Tumor showed lower T cell clonality than uninvolved adjacent lung, where it was highest. Sequencing was restricted to one tumor region; therefore, heterogeneity remains possible.

This CDR3 spans 14 amino acids. V dropped 0 bases and J dropped 4 bases, with 10 bases sitting between them. CDR1 and CDR2 (germline): SGHRS, YFSETQ. Using immunoSEQ multiplex PCR, the repertoire was profiled, and TCRdb retains in-frame clones only, with some absent. The data show 30,000 to 35,000 clones, 75% to 95% seen once. Regarding this clone: Antigen specificity is unknown.

The TCR originated in a female donor older than 55 with stage II lung adenocarcinoma. Sequenced material: peripheral blood mononuclear cells, taken before any cancer treatment. This chain uses TRBV5-1 with TRBJ1-1; perhaps TRBD1 as D (5 bases). The CDR3 region has the DNA TGCGCCAGCAGCTTGGTTACAGGCCCCACTGAAGCTTTCTTT. This codes for CASSLVTGPTEAFF.